The 27 T cell receptor beta chains listed next were all sequenced from one sample in a study of blood T cells in healthy people across ages. A second PCR of about 7 to 12 cycles used a sample-barcoded 5' primer and a J-beta primer mix. Each CDR3 protein gets one entry after TCRdb re-called the 5' RACE reads with MiXCR. The sample shows nearly 800,000 distinct CDR3 sequences, about 61% of them seen only once. The sequenced material came from blood. These receptors were obtained from a man aged 35-49 years in good health.

A note on this clonotype: An end of the junction differs from the germline gene, which may be a read error. The chain recombines TRBV2 with TRBJ2-5; D is ambiguous. Germline values: CDR1 SNHLY, CDR2 FYNNEI. This CDR3 spans 13 amino acids. The CDR3 DNA follows: TGTGCCAGCAGTGTTGAGGTTCAGGCCACCCCGTACTTC. Translated, it gives CASSVEVQATPYF.

This sequence joins TRBV5-1 and TRBJ2-6; D perhaps matches TRBD2 (6 bases). Trimming removed 1 base at V and 2 bases at J, with 25 bases between. This CDR3 spans 21 amino acids. The V gene's germline CDR1 is SGHRS and CDR2 YFSETQ. The CDR3 DNA reads TGCGCCAGCAGCTTGTGGGCGGGACCGAGCCAACTGCCCCCTGGGGCCAACGTCCTGACTTTC. Encoded protein: CASSLWAGPSQLPPGANVLTF.

The rearrangement joins TRBV19 to TRBJ2-1, with D perhaps matching TRBD1 (6 bases). This CDR3 is 14 amino acids long. Germline values: CDR1 LNHDA, CDR2 SQIVND (reference sequence). The ends were cut back, 5 bases at V and 9 bases at J, with 17 bases in the middle. This CDR3 reads CASSFPPGGGEQFF. CDR3 sequence (DNA): TGTGCCAGTAGTTTCCCACCTGGGGGCGGTGAGCAGTTCTTC.

The V and J genes are TRBV20-1 and TRBJ2-5; the D is unclear. The germline V gene encodes CDR1 DFQATT and CDR2 SNEGSKA (reference sequence). Deletions cut 3 bases from V and 11 bases from J, with 13 bases between. This CDR3 region has 11 residues. CDR3 region: CSASARGEQYF. The CDR3 nucleotides are TGCAGTGCTAGCGCTAGAGGTGAGCAGTACTTC.

This chain uses TRBV29-1 with TRBJ2-1, with 13 positions matching TRBD2. V dropped 6 bases and J dropped 12; count of bases not matched to a gene: 8. This CDR3 comprises 13 residues. Per germline, CDR1 SQVTM and CDR2 ANQGSEA. CDR3 sequence reads: CSVRTSGREGQFF. For the CDR3, the DNA is TGCAGCGTACGGACTAGCGGGAGAGAGGGGCAGTTCTTC.

This chain connects TRBV24-1 to TRBJ2-1; D might be TRBD2 (6 bases). V was pared by 8 bases and J by 6 bases, with 13 bases between. CDR1 KGHDR and CDR2 SFDVKD come from the germline V gene. The CDR3 loop spans 13 amino acids. CDR3 DNA: TGTGCCACCAAGGGACTCGGCTCCAATGAGCAGTTCTTC. Translating gives CATKGLGSNEQFF.

The chain carries TRBV7-2 and TRBJ2-2, with TRBD2 identical over 9 bases. The ends lost 5 bases at V and 4 bases at J; junction bases unmatched: 5. The CDR3 totals 15 residues. Looked up from germline, CDR1 is SGHTA and CDR2 is FQGNSA. The CDR3 DNA reads TGTGCCAGCAGCCCGACTAGCGGCCTCACCGGGGAGCTGTTTTTT. It encodes CASSPTSGLTGELFF.

This clonotype was recorded only once. The chain links TRBV7-2 to TRBJ1-1; tentative D call: TRBD1 (5 bases). From germline, CDR1 is SGHTA and CDR2 FQGNSA. The V and J ends lost 4 bases and 3 bases respectively, with 12 bases between them. This CDR3 is built from 14 residues. The CDR3, as DNA: TGTGCCAGCAGCTCGTGGGGGGTTGACACTGAAGCTTTCTTT. Protein product: CASSSWGVDTEAFF. The complete variable domain, with remaining parts taken from reference TRBV7-2 and TRBJ1-1, reads GAGVSQSPSNKVTEKGKDVELRCDPISGHTALYWYRQSLGQGLEFLIYFQGNSAPDKSGLPSDRFSAERTGGSVSTLTIQRTQQEDSAVYLCASSSWGVDTEAFFGQGTRLTVV.

In regard to this clonotype: A much larger clone lies a single base off, so this may be a read error. The chain couples TRBV10-3 to TRBJ2-3, with D perhaps TRBD2 (5 bases). This CDR3 is 14 amino acids long. Germline assignment: CDR1 ENHRY and CDR2 SYGVKD. This CDR3 is CVGGLSASKDTQYF. CDR3 nucleotide sequence: TGTGTCGGAGGTCTGAGCGCCTCCAAAGATACGCAGTATTTT.

The V gene is TRBV7-6, the J gene TRBJ1-5, with 9 bases identical to TRBD1. The CDR3 has 15 amino acids. V dropped 1 base and J dropped 3; count of bases not matched to a gene: 1. Germline values: CDR1 SGHVS, CDR2 FNYEAQ. The CDR3 loop reads CASSLGDRANQPQHF. The CDR3 nucleotides are TGTGCCAGCAGCTTAGGGGACAGGGCCAATCAGCCCCAGCATTTT.

V is TRBV20-1 and J is TRBJ2-5; 13 positions match TRBD2. Gene TRBJ2-7 matches the end of the DNA better, so the J call may be wrong. Germline V gene sequence: CDR1 DFQATT, CDR2 SNEGSKA (reference sequence). This CDR3 spans 15 amino acids. The CDR3 DNA reads as TGCAGTGCTAGGGAACTAGCGGGGGGGAACTACGAGCAGTACTTC. Translated: CSARELAGGNYEQYF.

The rearrangement joins TRBV7-2 to TRBJ1-5; D not resolved. V was trimmed by 5 bases and J by 4 bases, leaving 9 bases between them. CDR3 length: 13 amino acids. Germline assignment: CDR1 SGHTA and CDR2 FQGNSA. CDR3 protein: CASSTERNQPQHF. The CDR3 nucleotides read TGTGCCAGCAGCACGGAAAGAAATCAGCCCCAGCATTTT.

V is TRBV5-1 and J is TRBJ2-4; 9 positions agree with TRBD2. Looked up from germline, CDR1 is SGHRS and CDR2 is YFSETQ. The CDR3 runs to 16 residues. The ends lost 4 bases at V and 13 bases at J; junction bases unmatched: 18. This CDR3 reads CASSPAGLAMQEAQYF. CDR3 bases: TGCGCCAGCAGCCCCGCGGGACTAGCCATGCAAGAGGCCCAGTACTTC. The full variable domain, rest sourced from reference TRBV5-1 and TRBJ2-4, is KAGVTQTPRYLIKTRGQQVTLSCSPISGHRSVSWYQQTPGQGLQFLFEYFSETQRNKGNFPGRFSGRQFSNSRSEMNVSTLELGDSALYLCASSPAGLAMQEAQYFGAGTRLSVL.

The V call is TRBV7-6, the J call TRBJ2-1; 10 bases match TRBD1. J gave up 6 bases and V 0 bases, and 14 bases lay outside the gene matches. This CDR3 is 19 amino acids long. Germline assignment: CDR1 SGHVS and CDR2 FNYEAQ. The CDR3, as DNA: TGTGCCAGCAGCTTAGCCCCTTCCGGGACAGGGGTCATAAGCAATGAGCAGTTCTTC. Its protein is CASSLAPSGTGVISNEQFF. Filled out from reference TRBV7-6 and TRBJ2-1, the complete variable domain reads GAGVSQSPRYKVTKRGQDVALRCDPISGHVSLYWYRQALGQGPEFLTYFNYEAQQDKSGLPNDRFSAERPEGSISTLTIQRTEQRDSAMYRCASSLAPSGTGVISNEQFFGPGTRLTVL.

The chain carries TRBV7-3 and TRBJ2-1; 8 nucleotides match TRBD1. The CDR3 has 19 residues. The ends lost 1 base at V and 4 bases at J; junction bases unmatched: 15. Germline loops: CDR1 SGHTA, CDR2 FQGTGA. CDR3 in amino acids: CASSLIRPGGGQQYNEQFF. CDR3 bases: TGTGCCAGCAGCTTAATTCGACCAGGGGGCGGTCAACAATACAATGAGCAGTTCTTC.

The chain recombines TRBV27 with TRBJ2-1; D is unclear. The V gene's germline CDR1 is MNHEY and CDR2 SMNVEV (reference sequence). The CDR3 is 12 residues long. The germline V and J ends were trimmed by 5 bases and 7 bases, with 9 bases remaining between them. The CDR3 here is CASSTLMNEQFF. For the CDR3, the DNA is TGTGCCAGCAGTACCTTAATGAATGAGCAGTTCTTC.

This chain connects TRBV5-1 to TRBJ1-2, with D perhaps matching TRBD1 (5 bases). CDR3 length equals 17 residues. Deletions cut 3 bases from V and 7 bases from J, with 25 bases between. From germline, CDR1 is SGHRS and CDR2 YFSETQ. The CDR3, as DNA: TGCGCCAGCAGCTCACGGGGGGACTCCACGGATATGTTTGGCTACACCTTC. Residues: CASSSRGDSTDMFGYTF.

The CDR3 DNA sequence: TGTGCCAGCAGTTTCAGGGTTTCTGGCTACACCTTC. Translation gives CASSFRVSGYTF. The rearrangement joins TRBV28 to TRBJ1-2; D is possibly TRBD1 (5 bases). V lost 3 bases to trimming and J lost 7 bases, with 9 bases between them. Germline V gives CDR1 MDHEN, CDR2 SYDVKM. The CDR3 extends over 12 amino acids.

This clonotype showed up many times. The chain employs TRBV29-1 and TRBJ2-3; 7 bases are shared with TRBD2. The CDR3 covers 11 residues. In germline, CDR1 is SQVTM, CDR2 ANQGSEA. Trimming removed 6 bases from V and 3 bases from J; junction bases left unmatched: 0. The CDR3 protein is CSVLATDTQYF. CDR3 sequence (DNA): TGCAGCGTACTAGCGACAGATACGCAGTATTTT.

The CDR3, as DNA: TGTGCCAGCAGGGCCGGGACTAGGTCAGAGAATGAGCAGTTCTTC. Protein product: CASRAGTRSENEQFF. This chain connects TRBV12-3 or TRBV12-4 to TRBJ2-1, with 8 bases aligning to TRBD2. Germline trimming cut 6 bases from V and 7 bases from J; bases unmatched to any gene: 11. The CDR3 extends over 15 amino acids.

The chain has TRBV2 and TRBJ2-4; 7 bases map to TRBD2. Germline V lookup: CDR1 SNHLY, CDR2 FYNNEI. The CDR3 is 12 residues long. J gave up 7 bases and V 8 bases, and 5 bases lay outside the gene matches. The CDR3 region has the DNA TGTGCCAGCTTGGGGAGGGTGAACATTCAGTACTTC. Translated, it gives CASLGRVNIQYF.

This clonotype occurred a few times. This chain joins TRBV7-6 and TRBJ2-4; D is unclear. V was cut by 5 bases and J by 2 bases, with 22 bases left in between. The CDR3 has 18 residues. Germline values: CDR1 SGHVS, CDR2 FNYEAQ. CDR3: CASSTADATRIPKNIQYF. The CDR3 coding sequence is TGTGCCAGCAGCACCGCGGACGCGACGAGAATCCCCAAAAACATTCAGTACTTC.

In this sample, this clonotype turned up a few times. The gene calls are TRBV20-1 and TRBJ1-2; the D gene is possibly TRBD1 (5 bases). The germline V and J ends were trimmed by 6 bases and 2 bases, with 16 bases remaining between them. CDR3 length equals 14 residues. Looked up from germline, CDR1 is DFQATT and CDR2 is SNEGSKA (reference sequence). The CDR3 loop is CSANAGGDNYGYTF. DNA for the CDR3: TGCAGTGCCAATGCGGGGGGAGACAACTATGGCTACACCTTC.

The V and J genes are TRBV11-2 and TRBJ2-1; D remains ambiguous. Per the germline V gene, CDR1 is SGHAT and CDR2 is FQNNGV. V lost 10 bases to trimming and J lost 1 base, with 8 bases between them. This CDR3 is 12 amino acids long. For the CDR3, the DNA is TGTGCCACCAAGACGTCCTACAATGAGCAGTTCTTC. Encoded protein: CATKTSYNEQFF.

V is TRBV6-1 and J is TRBJ1-2; D is possibly TRBD1 (5 bases). Germline CDR1 and CDR2: MNHNS and SASEGT. The CDR3 has 13 amino acids. Trimming removed 3 bases from V and 2 bases from J, with 7 bases in between. In DNA, the CDR3 is TGTGCCAGCAGTGAGAACAGGAACTATGGCTACACCTTC. It encodes CASSENRNYGYTF.

This clonotype was counted only a few times. V and J are TRBV14 and TRBJ1-4, with 7 bases identical to TRBD1. Germline values: CDR1 SGHDN, CDR2 FVKESK. The junction had 12 bases not matched to a gene; V was cut back by 4 bases and J by 7 bases. The CDR3 consists of 16 residues. The CDR3 DNA reads as TGTGCCAGCAGCCCTCACAGGGGACTCGGTACTGAAAAACTGTTTTTT. Its translation: CASSPHRGLGTEKLFF.

The V and J genes are TRBV7-9 and TRBJ1-2, with D hard to call. Germline V gene lookup returns CDR1 SEHNR and CDR2 FQNEAQ (reference sequence). V lost 11 bases, J lost 0 bases, and 10 bases lay in between. This CDR3 region has 12 residues. The CDR3 here is CAVYYANYGYTF. For the CDR3, the DNA is TGTGCCGTTTATTATGCTAACTATGGCTACACCTTC.